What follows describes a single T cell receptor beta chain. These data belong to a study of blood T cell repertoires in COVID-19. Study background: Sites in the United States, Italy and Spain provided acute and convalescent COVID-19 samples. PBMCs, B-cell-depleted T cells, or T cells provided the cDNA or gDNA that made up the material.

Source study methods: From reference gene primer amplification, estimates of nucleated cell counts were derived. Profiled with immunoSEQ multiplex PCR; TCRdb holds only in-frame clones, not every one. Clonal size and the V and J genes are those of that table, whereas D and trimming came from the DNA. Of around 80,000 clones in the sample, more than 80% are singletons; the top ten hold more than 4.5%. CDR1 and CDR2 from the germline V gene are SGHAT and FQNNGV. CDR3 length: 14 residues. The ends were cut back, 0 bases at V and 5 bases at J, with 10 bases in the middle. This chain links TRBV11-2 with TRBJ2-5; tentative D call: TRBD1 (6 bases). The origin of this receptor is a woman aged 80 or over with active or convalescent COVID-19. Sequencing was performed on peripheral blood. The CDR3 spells CASSLEQGSETQYF. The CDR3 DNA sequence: TGTGCCAGCAGCTTAGAACAGGGTTCGGAGACCCAGTACTTC. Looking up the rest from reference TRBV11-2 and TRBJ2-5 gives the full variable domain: EAGVAQSPRYKIIEKRQSVAFWCNPISGHATLYWYQQILGQGPKLLIQFQNNGVVDDSQLPKDRFSAERLKGVDSTLKIQPAKLEDSAVYLCASSLEQGSETQYFGPGTRLLVL.